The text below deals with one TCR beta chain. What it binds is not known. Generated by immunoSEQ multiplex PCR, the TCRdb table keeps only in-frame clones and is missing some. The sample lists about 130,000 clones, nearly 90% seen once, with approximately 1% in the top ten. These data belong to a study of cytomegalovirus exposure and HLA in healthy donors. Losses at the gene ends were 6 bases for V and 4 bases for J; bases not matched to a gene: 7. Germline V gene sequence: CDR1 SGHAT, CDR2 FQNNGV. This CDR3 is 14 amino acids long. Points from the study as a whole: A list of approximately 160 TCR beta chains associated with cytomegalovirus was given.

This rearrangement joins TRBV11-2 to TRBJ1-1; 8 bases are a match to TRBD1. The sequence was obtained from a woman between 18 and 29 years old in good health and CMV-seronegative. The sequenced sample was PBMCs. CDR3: CASSQSTGGTEAFF. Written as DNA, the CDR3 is TGTGCCAGCAGTCAAAGCACAGGGGGCACTGAAGCTTTCTTT.